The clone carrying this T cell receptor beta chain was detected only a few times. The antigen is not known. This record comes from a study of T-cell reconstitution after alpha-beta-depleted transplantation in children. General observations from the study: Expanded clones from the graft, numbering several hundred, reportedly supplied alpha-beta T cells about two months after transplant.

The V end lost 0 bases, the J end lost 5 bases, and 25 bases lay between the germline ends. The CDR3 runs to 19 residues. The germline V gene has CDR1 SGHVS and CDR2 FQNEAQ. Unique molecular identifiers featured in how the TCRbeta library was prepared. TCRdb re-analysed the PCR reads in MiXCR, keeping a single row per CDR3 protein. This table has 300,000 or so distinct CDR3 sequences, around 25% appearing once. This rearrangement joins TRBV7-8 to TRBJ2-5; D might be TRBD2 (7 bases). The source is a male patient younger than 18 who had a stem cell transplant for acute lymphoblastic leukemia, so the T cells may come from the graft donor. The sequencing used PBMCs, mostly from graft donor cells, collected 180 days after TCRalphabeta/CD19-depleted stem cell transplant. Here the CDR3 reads CASSLAVRGKGGHKETQYF. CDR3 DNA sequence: TGTGCCAGCAGCTTAGCGGTTAGGGGGAAGGGAGGGCATAAGGAGACCCAGTACTTC.